This T cell receptor beta chain was recorded in a study of T cells in Graves' hyperthyroidism and ophthalmopathy. Study-level points and caveats: Ophthalmopathy and stable hyperthyroidism were told apart by a 13 V-J model. Most thyroid clonotypes with frequency above 0.001 were detected in blood.

Notes on this clonotype: Its antigen is unknown.

TCR beta CDR3 region amplification was performed from RNA transcripts. The study used the HTBI primer set for a first-round RT-PCR of the TCR CDR3. MiXCR, run by TCRdb on the multiplex PCR reads, gives a single entry per CDR3 protein. Here the sample spans more than 500,000 distinct CDR3 sequences, about half being singletons. This CDR3 has 15 amino acids. Trimming removed 5 bases from V and 6 bases from J; junction bases left unmatched: 10. The germline V gene has CDR1 SGHAT and CDR2 FQNNGV. This TCR derives from an adult woman with Graves' disease, either hyperthyroidism or ophthalmopathy (not recorded which). The specimen was peripheral blood or thyroid tissue (not recorded which). The rearrangement joins TRBV11-2 to TRBJ2-7; 10 nucleotides agree with TRBD1. Here the CDR3 reads CASSPKGQGSGEQYF. CDR3 DNA sequence: TGTGCCAGCAGCCCGAAGGGACAGGGGTCAGGCGAGCAGTACTTC.